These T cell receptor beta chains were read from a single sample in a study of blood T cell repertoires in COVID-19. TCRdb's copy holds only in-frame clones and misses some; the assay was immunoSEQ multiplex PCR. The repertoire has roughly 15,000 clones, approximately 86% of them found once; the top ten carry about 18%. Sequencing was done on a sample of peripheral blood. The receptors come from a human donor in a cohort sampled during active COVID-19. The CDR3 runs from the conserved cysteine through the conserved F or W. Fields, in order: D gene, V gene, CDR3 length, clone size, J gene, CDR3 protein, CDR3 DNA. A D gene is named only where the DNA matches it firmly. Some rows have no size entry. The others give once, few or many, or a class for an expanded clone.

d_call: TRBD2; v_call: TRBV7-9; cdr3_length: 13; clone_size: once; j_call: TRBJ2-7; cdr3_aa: CASSLVGGSEQYF; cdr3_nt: TGTGCCAGCAGCTTAGTGGGGGGGAGCGAGCAGTACTTC
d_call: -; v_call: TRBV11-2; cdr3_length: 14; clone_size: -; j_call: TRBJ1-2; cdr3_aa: CASSQQGMSYGYTF; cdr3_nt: TGTGCCAGCAGCCAACAGGGTATGTCCTATGGCTACACCTTC
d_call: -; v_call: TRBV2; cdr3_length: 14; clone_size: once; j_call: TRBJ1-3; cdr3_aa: CASSAQYSGNTIYF; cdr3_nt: TGTGCCAGCAGTGCGCAGTACTCTGGAAACACCATATATTTT
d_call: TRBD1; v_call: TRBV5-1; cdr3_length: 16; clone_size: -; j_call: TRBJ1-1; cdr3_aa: CASSWGTGAGWTEAFF; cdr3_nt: TGCGCCAGCAGCTGGGGGACAGGGGCGGGTTGGACTGAAGCTTTCTTT
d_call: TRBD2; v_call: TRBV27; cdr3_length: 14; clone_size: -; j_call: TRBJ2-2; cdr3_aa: CASRRTRNTGELFF; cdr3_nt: TGTGCCAGCAGACGGACTAGAAACACCGGGGAGCTGTTTTTT
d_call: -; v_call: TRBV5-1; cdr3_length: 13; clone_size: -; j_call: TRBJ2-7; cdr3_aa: CASSVPTGREQYF; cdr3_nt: TGCGCCAGCAGCGTGCCTACAGGGCGCGAGCAGTACTTC
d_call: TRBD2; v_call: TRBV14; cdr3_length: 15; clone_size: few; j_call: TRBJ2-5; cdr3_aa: CASSQRLAGGETQYF; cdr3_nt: TGTGCCAGCAGCCAGAGACTAGCGGGGGGTGAGACCCAGTACTTC
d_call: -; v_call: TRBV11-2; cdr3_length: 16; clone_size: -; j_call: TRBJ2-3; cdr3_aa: CASSLRLDQSTDTQYF; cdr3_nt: TGTGCCAGCAGCTTAAGGCTAGACCAAAGCACAGATACGCAGTATTTT
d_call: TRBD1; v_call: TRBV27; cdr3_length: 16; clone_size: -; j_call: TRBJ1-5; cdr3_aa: CASSSGQGRFNQPQHF; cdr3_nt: TGTGCCAGCAGTTCCGGACAGGGACGCTTCAATCAGCCCCAGCATTTT
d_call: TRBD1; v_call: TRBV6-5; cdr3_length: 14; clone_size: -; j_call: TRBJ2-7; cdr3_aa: CASSYGQGDNEQYF; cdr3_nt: TGTGCCAGCAGTTACGGACAGGGGGACAACGAGCAGTACTTC
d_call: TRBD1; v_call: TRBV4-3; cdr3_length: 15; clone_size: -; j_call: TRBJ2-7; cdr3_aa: CASSLATGGLREQYF; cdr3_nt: TGCGCCAGCAGCCTCGCGACAGGGGGATTGCGCGAGCAGTACTTC
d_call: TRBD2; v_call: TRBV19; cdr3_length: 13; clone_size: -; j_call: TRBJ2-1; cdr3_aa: CASRSLGGDEQFF; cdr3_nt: TGTGCCAGTAGATCCTTGGGGGGGGATGAGCAGTTCTTC
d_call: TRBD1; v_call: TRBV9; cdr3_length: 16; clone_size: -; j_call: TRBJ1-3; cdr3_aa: CASSYYRGGSGNTIYF; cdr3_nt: TGTGCCAGCAGCTACTACAGGGGAGGCTCTGGAAACACCATATATTTT
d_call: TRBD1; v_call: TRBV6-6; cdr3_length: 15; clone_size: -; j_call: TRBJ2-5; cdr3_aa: CASTPRDRGQETQYF; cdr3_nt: TGTGCCAGCACCCCCCGGGACAGGGGCCAAGAGACCCAGTACTTC
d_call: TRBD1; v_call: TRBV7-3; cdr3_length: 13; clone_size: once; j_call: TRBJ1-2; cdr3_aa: CASSRDRVSGYTF; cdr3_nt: TGTGCCAGCAGCCGCGACAGGGTCAGCGGCTACACCTTC
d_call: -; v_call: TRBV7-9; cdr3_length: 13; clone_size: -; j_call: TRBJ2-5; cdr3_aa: CASSAWGRETQYF; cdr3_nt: TGTGCCAGCAGCGCGTGGGGGCGGGAGACCCAGTACTTC
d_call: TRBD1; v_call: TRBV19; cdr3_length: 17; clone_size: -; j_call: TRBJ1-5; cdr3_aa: CASSIRGTDYSNQPQHF; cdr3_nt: TGTGCCAGTAGTATCAGGGGGACTGATTATAGCAATCAGCCCCAGCATTTT
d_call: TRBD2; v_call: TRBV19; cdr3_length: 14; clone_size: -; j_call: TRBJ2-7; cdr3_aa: CASSTSGGLLEQYF; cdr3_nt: TGTGCCAGTAGTACTAGCGGGGGCCTCTTGGAGCAGTACTTC
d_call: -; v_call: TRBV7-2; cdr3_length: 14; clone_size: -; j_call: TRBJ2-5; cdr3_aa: CASSYKGGAETQYF; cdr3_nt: TGTGCCAGCAGCTATAAGGGTGGGGCAGAGACCCAGTACTTC
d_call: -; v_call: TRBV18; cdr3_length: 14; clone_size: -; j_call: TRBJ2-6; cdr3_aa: CASSPSSGANVLTF; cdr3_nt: TGTGCCAGCTCGCCCAGCTCTGGGGCCAACGTCCTGACTTTC
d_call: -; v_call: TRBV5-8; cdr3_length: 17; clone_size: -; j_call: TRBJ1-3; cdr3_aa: CASRPGVLRDSGNTIYF; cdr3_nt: TGTGCCAGCAGACCCGGAGTCTTGCGGGACTCTGGAAACACCATATATTTT
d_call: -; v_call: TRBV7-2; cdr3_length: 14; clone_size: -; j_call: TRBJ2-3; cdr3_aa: CASSLLRWADTQYF; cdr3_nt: TGTGCCAGCAGCTTACTCAGGTGGGCAGATACGCAGTATTTT
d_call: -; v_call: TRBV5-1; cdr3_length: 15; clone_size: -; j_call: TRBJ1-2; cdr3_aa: CASRQDTGGGYGYTF; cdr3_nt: TGCGCCAGCAGACAGGACACCGGAGGAGGGTATGGCTACACCTTC
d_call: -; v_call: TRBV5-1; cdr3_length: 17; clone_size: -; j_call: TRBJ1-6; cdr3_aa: CASSQDGGFAYNSPLHF; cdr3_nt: TGCGCCAGCAGTCAGGACGGAGGATTTGCTTATAATTCACCCCTCCACTTT
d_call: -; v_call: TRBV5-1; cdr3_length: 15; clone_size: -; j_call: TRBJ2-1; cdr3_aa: CASSVAVNSYNEQFF; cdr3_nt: TGCGCCAGCAGCGTGGCAGTAAACTCCTACAATGAGCAGTTCTTC
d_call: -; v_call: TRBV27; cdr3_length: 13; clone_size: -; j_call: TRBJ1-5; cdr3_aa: CASSLGGYQPQHF; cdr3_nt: TGTGCCAGCAGTTTAGGCGGGTATCAGCCCCAGCATTTT
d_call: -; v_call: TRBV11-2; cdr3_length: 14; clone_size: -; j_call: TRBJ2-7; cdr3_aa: CASSLGGSSYEQYF; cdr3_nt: TGTGCCAGCAGCTTAGGTGGCAGCTCCTACGAGCAGTACTTC
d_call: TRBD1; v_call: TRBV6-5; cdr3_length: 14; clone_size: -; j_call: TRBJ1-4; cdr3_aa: CASRRGDRDEKLFF; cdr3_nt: TGTGCCAGCAGGAGGGGGGACAGGGATGAAAAACTGTTTTTT
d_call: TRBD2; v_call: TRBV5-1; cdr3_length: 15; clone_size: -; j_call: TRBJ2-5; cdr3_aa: CASSLPSGGAGAQYF; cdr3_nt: TGCGCCAGCAGCTTGCCTAGCGGGGGGGCCGGGGCCCAGTACTTC
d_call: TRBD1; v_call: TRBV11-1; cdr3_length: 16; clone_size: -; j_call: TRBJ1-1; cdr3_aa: CASSLRQGAQGGEAFF; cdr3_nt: TGTGCCAGCAGCTTGCGGCAGGGGGCCCAGGGGGGTGAAGCTTTCTTT
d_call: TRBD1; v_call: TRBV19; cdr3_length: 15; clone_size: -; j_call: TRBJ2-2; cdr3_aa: CASSLRQGAVGELFF; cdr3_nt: TGTGCCAGTAGCCTACGACAGGGGGCGGTCGGGGAGCTGTTTTTT
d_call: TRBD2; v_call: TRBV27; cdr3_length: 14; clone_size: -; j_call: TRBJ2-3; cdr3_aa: CASRAGGKRDTQYF; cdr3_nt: TGTGCCAGCAGGGCGGGGGGCAAGAGAGATACGCAGTATTTT
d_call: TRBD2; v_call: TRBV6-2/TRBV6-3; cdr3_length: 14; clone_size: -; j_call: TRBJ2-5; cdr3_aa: CASSDAGVRETQYF; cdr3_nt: TGTGCCAGCAGCGACGCGGGGGTCCGGGAGACCCAGTACTTC
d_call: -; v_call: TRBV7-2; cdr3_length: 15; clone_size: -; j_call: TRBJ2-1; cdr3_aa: CASSLTGSSYNEQFF; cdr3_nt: TGTGCCAGCAGCTTAACTGGGAGCTCCTACAATGAGCAGTTCTTC
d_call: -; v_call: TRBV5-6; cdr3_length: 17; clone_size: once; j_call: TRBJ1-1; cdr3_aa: CASSHWPGDGFNTEAFF; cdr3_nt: TGTGCCAGCAGCCATTGGCCGGGGGATGGGTTCAACACTGAAGCTTTCTTT
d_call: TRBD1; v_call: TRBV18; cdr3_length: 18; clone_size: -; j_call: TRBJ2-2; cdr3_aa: CASSRAVLGQGATGELFF; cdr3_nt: TGTGCCAGCTCACGGGCCGTCCTGGGACAGGGGGCAACCGGGGAGCTGTTTTTT
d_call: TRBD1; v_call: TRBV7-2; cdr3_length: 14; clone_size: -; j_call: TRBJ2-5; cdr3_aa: CASSLDRDQETQYF; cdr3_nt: TGTGCCAGCAGCTTGGACAGGGACCAAGAGACCCAGTACTTC
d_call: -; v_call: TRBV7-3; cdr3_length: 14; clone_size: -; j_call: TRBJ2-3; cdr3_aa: CASSLKPQPDTQYF; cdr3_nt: TGTGCCAGCAGCTTAAAGCCTCAACCAGATACGCAGTATTTT
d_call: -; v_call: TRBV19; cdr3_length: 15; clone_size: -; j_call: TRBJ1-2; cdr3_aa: CASTLIGGRNYGYTF; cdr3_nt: TGTGCCAGTACCCTTATAGGCGGAAGAAACTATGGCTACACCTTC
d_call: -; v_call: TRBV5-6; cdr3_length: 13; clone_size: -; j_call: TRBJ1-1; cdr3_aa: CASTVNSNTEAFF; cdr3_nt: TGTGCCAGCACGGTGAACTCTAACACTGAAGCTTTCTTT
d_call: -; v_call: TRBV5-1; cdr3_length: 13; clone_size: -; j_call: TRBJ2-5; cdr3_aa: CASSSDSRETQYF; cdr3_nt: TGCGCCAGCAGCTCAGATTCCCGAGAGACCCAGTACTTC
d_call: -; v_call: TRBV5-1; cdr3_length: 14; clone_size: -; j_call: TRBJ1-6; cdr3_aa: CASRGTGGNSPLHF; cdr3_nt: TGCGCCAGCAGAGGTACGGGGGGGAATTCACCCCTCCACTTT
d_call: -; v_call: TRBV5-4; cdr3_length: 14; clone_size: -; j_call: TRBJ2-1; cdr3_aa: CASSLQASSYEQFF; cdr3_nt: TGTGCCAGCAGCTTGCAGGCTAGCAGCTATGAGCAGTTCTTC
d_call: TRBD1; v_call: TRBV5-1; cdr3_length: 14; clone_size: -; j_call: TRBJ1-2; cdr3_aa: CASSLRQGGGGYTF; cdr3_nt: TGCGCCAGCAGCTTACGACAGGGTGGAGGTGGCTACACCTTC
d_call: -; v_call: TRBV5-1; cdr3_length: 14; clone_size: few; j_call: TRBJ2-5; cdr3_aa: CASSPQGRQETQYF; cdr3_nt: TGCGCCAGCAGCCCCCAGGGCAGACAAGAGACCCAGTACTTC
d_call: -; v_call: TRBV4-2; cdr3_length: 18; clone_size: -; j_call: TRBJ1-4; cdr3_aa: CASSQSTGVGRVGEKLFF; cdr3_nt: TGTGCCAGCAGCCAAAGTACGGGGGTGGGGCGAGTGGGTGAAAAACTGTTTTTT
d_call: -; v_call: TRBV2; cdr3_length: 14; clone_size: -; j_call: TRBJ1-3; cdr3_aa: CASSEFMSRNTIYF; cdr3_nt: TGTGCCAGCAGTGAATTTATGTCTAGAAACACCATATATTTT
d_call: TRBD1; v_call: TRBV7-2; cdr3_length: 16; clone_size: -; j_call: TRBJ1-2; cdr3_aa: CASSPTGTGGNYGYTF; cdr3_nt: TGTGCCAGCAGCCCAACCGGGACAGGGGGTAACTATGGCTACACCTTC
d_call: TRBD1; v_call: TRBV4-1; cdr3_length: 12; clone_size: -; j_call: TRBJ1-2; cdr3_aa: CASSQPGQTYTF; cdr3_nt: TGCGCCAGCAGCCAGCCGGGACAGACCTACACCTTC